In its sample, the clone carrying this T cell receptor beta chain was seen a few times. Its antigen remains unidentified. This entry is derived from a study of T cells after yellow fever vaccination. Study results and limitations: Reappearing after the booster were most of the clones from primary vaccination (roughly 95% CD4, 75% to 90% CD8). The CD4 compartment and the CD8 compartment contained a small share of clonotypes in common.

The CDR3 has 11 residues. Germline V gives CDR1 DFQATT, CDR2 SNEGSKA (reference sequence). With 4 bases removed from V and 5 bases from J, the gap between germline ends came to 7 bases. TCRdb reanalysed the 5' RACE reads using MiXCR and keeps one entry per CDR3 protein. In the table there are almost 600,000 distinct CDR3 sequences, roughly 12% of which are singletons. This clonotype was obtained from a man aged 25-40 years who received the YFV17D yellow fever vaccine. The chain uses TRBV20-1 and TRBJ2-3; D unclear. This sample comprised PBMCs, obtained on the day of the yellow fever booster vaccination. The CDR3 region is CSAKLVDTQYF. Here the CDR3 DNA reads TGCAGTGCTAAACTCGTAGATACGCAGTATTTT.